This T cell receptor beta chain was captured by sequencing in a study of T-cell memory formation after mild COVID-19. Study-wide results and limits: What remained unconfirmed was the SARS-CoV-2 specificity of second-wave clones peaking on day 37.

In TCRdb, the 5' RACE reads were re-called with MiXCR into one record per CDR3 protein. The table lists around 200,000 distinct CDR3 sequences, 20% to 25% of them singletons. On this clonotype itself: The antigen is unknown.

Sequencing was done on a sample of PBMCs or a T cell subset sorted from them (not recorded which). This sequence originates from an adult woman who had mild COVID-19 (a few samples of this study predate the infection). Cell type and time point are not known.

The CDR3: CASSLEGSPYEQYF. The CDR3 nucleotides are TGTGCCAGCAGCTTAGAAGGGAGCCCCTACGAGCAGTACTTC. The chain has TRBV7-9 and TRBJ2-7; the D gene is possibly TRBD2 (5 bases). Germline lookup yields CDR1 SEHNR and CDR2 FQNEAQ (reference sequence). V dropped 1 base and J dropped 2 bases, with 9 bases sitting between them. The CDR3 length is 14 residues.